The 29 T cell receptor beta chains given below trace back to one sample, sequenced in a study of control samples from healthy donors and cancer patients. The repertoire was sequenced with immunoSEQ multiplex PCR; TCRdb's copy has only in-frame clones and lacks some. The table lists about 100,000 clones, more than 85% of them singletons. Material for sequencing was blood. All receptors come from a man between 18 and 29 years old in good health.

This chain connects TRBV15 to TRBJ2-2, with 7 bases identical to TRBD1. Trimming at V came to 5 bases and at J to 5 bases, leaving 11 bases not matched to a gene. Germline V gives CDR1 LNHNV, CDR2 YYDKDF (reference sequence). This CDR3 region has 16 residues. For the CDR3, the DNA is TGTGCCACCAGCTCGCCCGGGACAGAACAAACCGGGGAGCTGTTTTTT. It yields the protein CATSSPGTEQTGELFF.

V is TRBV3-1 (or the pseudogene TRBV3-2) and J is TRBJ2-1, with a tentative D call TRBD1 (6 bases). The V end lost 4 bases, the J end lost 12 bases, and 10 bases lay between the germline ends. This CDR3 is built from 11 residues. The V gene's germline CDR1 is LGHDT and CDR2 YNNKEL (reference sequence). The CDR3 nucleotides read TGTGCCAGCAGCCGAGGGGGTTGGCAGTTCTTC. Encoded protein: CASSRGGWQFF.

The V call is TRBV6-1, the J call TRBJ1-1, with 7 bases identical to TRBD1. J gave up 3 bases and V 0 bases, and 4 bases lay outside the gene matches. The CDR3 loop spans 15 amino acids. CDR1 is MNHNS, CDR2 SASEGT, per germline. The CDR3 nucleotides read TGTGCCAGCAGTGAAGCGCAGGGGGTGTACACTGAAGCTTTCTTT. This sequence encodes CASSEAQGVYTEAFF.

As concerns this clone: Other DNA sequences in this sample translate to the same CDR3. The chain links TRBV27 to TRBJ2-7; D not resolved. The length of the CDR3 is 12 residues. V gave up 4 bases and J gave up 0 bases, with 4 bases separating them. Germline CDR1 reads MNHEY; CDR2 reads SMNVEV (reference sequence). In DNA, the CDR3 is TGTGCCAGCAGTTCCAGCTCCTACGAGCAGTACTTC. It translates to CASSSSSYEQYF.

There are a few counts of this clone. The genes are TRBV7-9 and TRBJ2-2, with TRBD1 matching over 10 bases. The ends lost 6 bases at V and 3 bases at J; junction bases unmatched: 4. Germline CDR1 and CDR2: SEHNR and FQNEAQ (reference sequence). This CDR3 is built from 15 residues. The chain's CDR3 is CASRKGQGDTGELFF. In DNA, the CDR3 is TGTGCCAGCAGAAAAGGACAGGGGGACACCGGGGAGCTGTTTTTT.

The chain uses TRBV30 and TRBJ2-3, with D tentatively TRBD1 (5 bases). Trimming shortened V by 0 bases and J by 5 bases, and 18 bases separated the two germline ends. The germline V gene has CDR1 GTSNPN and CDR2 SVGIG (reference sequence). The CDR3 contains 16 residues. As DNA, the CDR3 is TGTGCCTGGAGTGTACAGGTAGTTTTAAGTGGAGATACGCAGTATTTT. It is translated as CAWSVQVVLSGDTQYF.

This clone was detected only once. This chain uses TRBV19 with TRBJ2-2, with D perhaps matching TRBD1 (5 bases). The V gene lost 5 bases and the J gene lost 0 bases, with 7 bases spanning the gap. The CDR3 extends over 14 amino acids. The germline V gene encodes CDR1 LNHDA and CDR2 SQIVND (reference sequence). The DNA of the CDR3 is TGTGCCAGTAGTGCAGGGCCGAACACCGGGGAGCTGTTTTTT. Translated: CASSAGPNTGELFF.

This rearrangement joins TRBV7-3 to TRBJ1-1, with D uncertain. V lost 5 bases to trimming and J lost 8 bases, with 15 bases between them. Germline-derived CDR1 and CDR2 are SGHTA and FQGTGA. The CDR3 has 13 residues. The CDR3 nucleotides are TGTGCCAGCAGCCCCGATTCTAGGTCGGAAGCTTTCTTT. Amino acids: CASSPDSRSEAFF.

This chain links TRBV4-3 with TRBJ2-1; the match to TRBD1 covers 7 bases. CDR1 is LGHNA and CDR2 is YSLEER in the germline V gene. CDR3 length equals 15 residues. The ends lost 2 bases at V and 9 bases at J; junction bases unmatched: 10. The CDR3 sequence is CASSQLVDRDVEQFF. The CDR3 nucleotides are TGCGCCAGCAGCCAACTAGTCGACAGGGACGTTGAGCAGTTCTTC.

The rearrangement uses TRBV4-2 and TRBJ1-4; 7 nucleotides line up with TRBD1. CDR3 length equals 17 residues. Germline V gene sequence: CDR1 LGHNA, CDR2 YNFKEQ. J lost 4 bases, V lost 1 base, and 9 bases had no gene match. CDR3 DNA: TGTGCCAGCAGCCAAGGAATCGGGACAGCTTATAATGAAAAACTGTTTTTT. It codes for CASSQGIGTAYNEKLFF.

Comments on this clone: The germline gene is not matched at one end of the junction; a read error may be the cause. The chain is built from TRBV6-2 or TRBV6-3 and TRBJ2-1; 10 positions agree with TRBD2. Per the germline V gene, CDR1 is MNHEY and CDR2 is SVGEGT. The CDR3 sequence is 18 residues long. The CDR3 sequence: CASSYSIPLAGSSNEQFF. CDR3 sequence (DNA): TGTGCCAGCAGTTACTCGATCCCACTAGCGGGGTCCTCCAATGAGCAGTTCTTC.

This sequence joins TRBV19 and TRBJ2-7; 7 bases match TRBD1. The length of the CDR3 is 14 residues. The V gene end was trimmed by 3 bases and the J gene end by 3 bases; junction bases not matched to a gene: 5. CDR1 LNHDA and CDR2 SQIVND come from the germline V gene (reference sequence). The CDR3 DNA is TGTGCCAGTAGTATCACAGGGGACATCTACGAGCAGTACTTC. Translated: CASSITGDIYEQYF.

This clone was seen just once. The chain carries TRBV5-5 and TRBJ1-1, with D possibly being TRBD1 (5 bases). The CDR3 extends over 14 amino acids. Germline CDR1 reads SGHKS; CDR2 reads YYEKEE (reference sequence). The germline V and J ends were trimmed by 0 bases and 7 bases, with 13 bases remaining between them. The CDR3 reads CASSLVRGSVEAFF. The CDR3 bases are TGTGCCAGCAGCTTGGTGCGGGGGTCGGTTGAAGCTTTCTTT.

The CDR3 spells CATSDWGRGFTGSGNTIYF. The DNA of the CDR3 is TGTGCCACCAGTGACTGGGGCAGGGGGTTCACTGGGTCTGGAAACACCATATATTTT. The chain is built from TRBV24-1 and TRBJ1-3, with TRBD1 matching over 7 bases. CDR1 KGHDR and CDR2 SFDVKD come from the germline V gene. V lost 4 bases, J lost 1 base, and 15 bases stayed unmatched. CDR3 length equals 19 residues.

The chain links TRBV4-3 to TRBJ1-2, with 7 bases aligning to TRBD1. Germline CDR1 LGHNA, CDR2 YSLEER. V lost 1 base and J lost 8; bases outside the gene matches: 7. The CDR3 consists of 14 residues. The CDR3 loop reads CASSQGGGSRGYTF. CDR3 coding DNA: TGCGCCAGCAGCCAAGGAGGGGGCTCAAGGGGCTACACCTTC.

The chain links TRBV6-1 to TRBJ2-3, with TRBD2 identical over 10 bases. Germline V lookup: CDR1 MNHNS, CDR2 SASEGT. The V segment lost 2 bases and the J segment 1 base; nucleotides outside the gene matches: 6. CDR3 length: 17 amino acids. CDR3: CASSEWGLALGTDTQYF. The CDR3 DNA reads as TGTGCCAGCAGTGAATGGGGACTAGCGTTAGGCACAGATACGCAGTATTTT.

The chain employs TRBV30 and TRBJ2-7; D call uncertain. This CDR3 contains 12 residues. Trimming stripped 1 base from V and 4 bases from J, with 8 bases between. Germline V CDR1 and CDR2: GTSNPN, SVGIG (reference sequence). CDR3 region: CAWSGPRYEQYF. In DNA, the CDR3 is TGTGCCTGGAGTGGCCCGAGGTACGAGCAGTACTTC.

The chain is built from TRBV6-5 and TRBJ1-4; 7 bases align to TRBD1. V lost 6 bases, J lost 4 bases, and 2 bases stayed unmatched. CDR1 is MNHEY and CDR2 is SVGAGI in the germline V gene. The CDR3 is 13 residues long. The CDR3, as DNA: TGTGCCAGCAGAGGGACAGATAATGAAAAACTGTTTTTT. Encoded protein: CASRGTDNEKLFF.

The rearrangement joins TRBV5-1 to TRBJ2-3; D is perhaps TRBD2 (6 bases). The CDR3 consists of 19 residues. The V and J ends lost 0 bases and 2 bases respectively, with 22 bases between them. Per the germline V gene, CDR1 is SGHRS and CDR2 is YFSETQ. CDR3 nucleotides: TGCGCCAGCAGCTTGGAGTCCTTCCCCCGGGTAGCGGACACAGATACGCAGTATTTT. Translation gives CASSLESFPRVADTDTQYF.

V is TRBV27 and J is TRBJ1-2; possible D gene TRBD1, 5 bases. The germline CDR1 and CDR2 sequences are MNHEY and SMNVEV (reference sequence). Trimming left V 5 bases short and J 2 bases short, with 12 bases between. The CDR3 is 14 residues long. CDR3: CASSPGRVNYGYTF. The CDR3 DNA sequence: TGTGCCAGCAGTCCGGGACGGGTAAACTATGGCTACACCTTC.

The V call is TRBV4-1, the J call TRBJ2-5; the D gene is possibly TRBD2 (6 bases). CDR3 size: 14 residues. V was clipped by 3 bases and J by 1 base, with 9 bases between them. Germline-derived CDR1 and CDR2 are MGHRA and YSYEKL. The CDR3: CASSQLAIQETQYF. CDR3 DNA: TGCGCCAGCAGCCAGCTAGCGATCCAAGAGACCCAGTACTTC.

The chain couples TRBV4-1 to TRBJ2-7; 10 bases are a match to TRBD1. The CDR3 runs to 17 residues. Trimming at V came to 2 bases and at J to 3 bases, leaving 10 bases not matched to a gene. Looked up from germline, CDR1 is MGHRA and CDR2 is YSYEKL. The CDR3 loop is CASSQSQHRDRGYEQYF. CDR3 nucleotides: TGCGCCAGCAGCCAAAGCCAACACCGGGACAGGGGCTACGAGCAGTACTTC.

This chain links TRBV19 with TRBJ1-6; D call uncertain. V was pared by 5 bases and J by 7 bases, with 15 bases between. CDR3 size: 15 residues. The germline V gene has CDR1 LNHDA and CDR2 SQIVND (reference sequence). For the CDR3, the DNA is TGTGCCAGTAGTCCCAGACGGGGAAGAAATTCACCCCTCCACTTT. Translated: CASSPRRGRNSPLHF.

The rearrangement joins TRBV19 to TRBJ1-1, with D maybe TRBD1 (5 bases). Looked up from germline, CDR1 is LNHDA and CDR2 is SQIVND (reference sequence). V gave up 6 bases and J gave up 1 base, with 15 bases separating them. CDR3 size: 15 residues. The CDR3 spells CASSISRTPNTEAFF. CDR3 nucleotide sequence: TGTGCCAGTAGCATATCCCGGACACCGAACACTGAAGCTTTCTTT.

This chain links TRBV3-1 (or the pseudogene TRBV3-2) with TRBJ1-3; D is undetermined. Germline V gives CDR1 LGHDT, CDR2 YNNKEL (reference sequence). The CDR3 has 16 amino acids. V was shortened by 4 bases and J by 4 bases, with 17 bases between the two germline ends. CDR3 bases: TGTGCCAGCAGCCCTCCGACACTATCGGTGGGAAACACCATATATTTT. This encodes CASSPPTLSVGNTIYF.

The chain carries TRBV5-5 and TRBJ1-2; tentatively, D is TRBD1 (5 bases). The germline V gene has CDR1 SGHKS and CDR2 YYEKEE (reference sequence). The CDR3 spans 13 residues. V was clipped by 0 bases and J by 8 bases, with 11 bases between them. In DNA, the CDR3 is TGTGCCAGCAGCTTGGGCGCGGGGGACGGCTACACCTTC. It codes for CASSLGAGDGYTF.

The V gene is TRBV6-5, the J gene TRBJ1-2; D remains unclear. Germline loops: CDR1 MNHEY, CDR2 SVGAGI. V lost 7 bases and J lost 6, with 15 bases in between. This CDR3 has 13 amino acids. In DNA form, the CDR3 reads TGTGCCAGCAAGCGACCGAACCAGAATGGCTACACCTTC. It specifies CASKRPNQNGYTF.

The chain employs TRBV14 and TRBJ2-1; tentatively, D is TRBD1 or TRBD2 (5 bases each). V dropped 1 base and J dropped 4 bases, with 20 bases sitting between them. Germline CDR1 SGHDN, CDR2 FVKESK. This CDR3 is 18 amino acids long. This chain's CDR3 is CASSQGPFGGGRYNEQFF. In DNA, the CDR3 is TGTGCCAGCAGCCAAGGCCCCTTTGGTGGGGGTAGGTACAATGAGCAGTTCTTC.

The rearrangement uses TRBV27 and TRBJ2-1, with D perhaps TRBD2 (5 bases). Trimming removed 5 bases from V and 0 bases from J, with 11 bases in between. The germline V gene encodes CDR1 MNHEY and CDR2 SMNVEV (reference sequence). The CDR3 sequence is 15 residues long. CDR3 sequence reads: CASSRTRSSYNEQFF. In nucleotides, the CDR3 is TGTGCCAGCAGTCGGACTCGAAGCTCCTACAATGAGCAGTTCTTC.